This TCR beta chain was recovered during a study of cytomegalovirus exposure and HLA in healthy donors (dated by TCRdb to about 2017). Broadly, across the study: A later analysis indicated that the roughly 130 validation repertoires were generated on the platform also employed for the roughly 650 repertoires of the first cohort. In addition to the first cohort of several hundred subjects, a separate validation cohort of 120 different subjects was used. The study was designed to test whether signatures of past pathogen exposure could be identified by cataloging public T cell receptors. High-throughput TCR immunosequencing, statistical association of individual TCRs with disease status, and machine learning were combined to predict cytomegalovirus infection status.

CDR1 is given as KGHSH and CDR2 as LQKENI, both from the germline V gene. V ends up 6 bases short and J 0 bases short, with an unmatched junction base count of 7. Counted from cysteine to phenylalanine, this CDR3 has 16 amino acids. Of all the DNA, just the CDR3 is kept, 48 bases in frame from base 1. Summary of the overall study and its limitations: Of the cluster scores, 85% to 95% were above 0 in a later analysis, which found that TCRs clustered in the first cohort also tended to co-occur in the 120 or so validation repertoires. While some public TCRs were present in many individuals, most TCR sequences turned up only very rarely across donors. Cytomegalovirus status was reported to be diagnosed by the classifier with high specificity and sensitivity in both the original and validation cohorts. The study listed 164 TCR beta chains as associated with cytomegalovirus. Three of the identified cytomegalovirus-associated TCR beta chains were confirmed in vitro to be specific for cytomegalovirus antigens. It was suggested by the authors that the approach could potentially be generalized to other disease states and immunological phenotypes. All 120 or so repertoires were used to score co-occurrence in the validation cohort in a later analysis, because that analysis had no HLA typing for the cohort.

Separate from the approximately 670-subject first cohort, the validation cohort of 90 to 150 subjects was the group to which the donors belonged. Receptor libraries were prepared by the immunoSEQ multiplex PCR assay. The authors' pipeline ran thus. A statistical classification framework was built for diagnosing cytomegalovirus status from the catalog of TCR beta chain sequences. TCRdb's version of the immuneACCESS table is confined to in-frame rearrangements and falls short of the full clone set. An unresolved V gene accounts for under half of the shortfall where checked; the remainder is of unknown origin. From that table come the V and J calls and clone size; the DNA was used to work out D and trimming. This sample lists about 190,000 clones; about 83% were detected once. The ten largest clones represent roughly 1.5% of the sample. For this clone: Its target antigen remains unknown. Base qualities were left out, and no much larger clone turns up one base away.

Sequencing was carried out using PBMCs. The rearranged segments are TRBV18 and TRBJ2-1, with 8 bases matching TRBD1. The source of this sequence is a woman aged 18-35 years in good health and CMV-seronegative. In nucleotides, the sequence is TGTGCCAGCTCGTTGACAGGGGTTACCTCCTACAATGAGCAGTTCTTC. Its protein product is CASSLTGVTSYNEQFF.